The sequence of this TCR beta chain was determined in a study of blood T cell repertoires in COVID-19. The overall study: Some COVID-19 samples were acute and others convalescent; all came from the United States, Italy and Spain. T cells, B-cell-depleted T cells, or PBMCs supplied cDNA or gDNA.

Between the trimmed V and J ends, which lost 1 base and 5 bases, there was a span of 12 bases. This CDR3 contains 15 residues. CDR1 and CDR2 from the germline V gene are SGHTS and YDEGEE. Study processing details: Estimation of nucleated cell counts was performed using reference gene primer amplification. The repertoire was sequenced with immunoSEQ multiplex PCR; TCRdb's copy has only in-frame clones and lacks some. For V, J and clone size, that table is used; D and trimming come from the DNA. This table holds tens of thousands of clones, roughly four fifths found once. This clonotype was obtained from a woman between 55 and 75 years old with acute or convalescent COVID-19. This chain uses TRBV5-8 with TRBJ2-2; no clear D. Sequenced: peripheral blood. In DNA form, the CDR3 reads TGTGCCAGCAGCTTGAATCTGGGCAGGACCGGGGAGCTGTTTTTT. Residues: CASSLNLGRTGELFF.